This TCR beta chain was identified in a study of blood T cell repertoires in COVID-19. The repertoire was sequenced with immunoSEQ multiplex PCR; TCRdb's copy has only in-frame clones and lacks some. Among over 120,000 clones, 70% to 90% were seen once, and the ten largest hold about 2.5%. J lost 3 bases, V lost 3 bases, and 3 bases had no gene match. Germline CDR1 reads KGHDR; CDR2 reads SFDVKD. There are 15 residues in the CDR3. This chain uses TRBV24-1 with TRBJ2-1; TRBD1 aligns across 8 bases. Material: peripheral blood. This TCR was sampled from a human donor with acute or convalescent COVID-19. The donor label of this sample is uncertain. This chain's CDR3 is CATSDIGQGYNEQFF. The CDR3 DNA reads as TGTGCCACCAGTGATATCGGACAGGGCTACAATGAGCAGTTCTTC.